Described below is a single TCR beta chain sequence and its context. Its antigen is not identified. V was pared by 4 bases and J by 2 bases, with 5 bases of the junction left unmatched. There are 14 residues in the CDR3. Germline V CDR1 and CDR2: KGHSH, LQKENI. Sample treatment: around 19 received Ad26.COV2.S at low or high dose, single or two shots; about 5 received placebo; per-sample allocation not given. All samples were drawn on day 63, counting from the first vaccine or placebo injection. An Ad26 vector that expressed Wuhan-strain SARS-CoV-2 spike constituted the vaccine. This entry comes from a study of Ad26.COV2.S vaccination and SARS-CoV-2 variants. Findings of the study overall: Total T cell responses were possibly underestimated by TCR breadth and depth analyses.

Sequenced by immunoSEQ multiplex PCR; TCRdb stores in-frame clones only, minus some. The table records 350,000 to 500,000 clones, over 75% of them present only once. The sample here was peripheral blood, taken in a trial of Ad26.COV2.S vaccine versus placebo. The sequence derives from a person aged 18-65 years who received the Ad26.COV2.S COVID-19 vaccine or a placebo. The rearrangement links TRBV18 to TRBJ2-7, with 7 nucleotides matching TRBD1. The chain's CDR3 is CASSRETGTYEQYF. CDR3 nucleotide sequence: TGTGCCAGCTCACGGGAGACAGGGACCTACGAGCAGTACTTC.